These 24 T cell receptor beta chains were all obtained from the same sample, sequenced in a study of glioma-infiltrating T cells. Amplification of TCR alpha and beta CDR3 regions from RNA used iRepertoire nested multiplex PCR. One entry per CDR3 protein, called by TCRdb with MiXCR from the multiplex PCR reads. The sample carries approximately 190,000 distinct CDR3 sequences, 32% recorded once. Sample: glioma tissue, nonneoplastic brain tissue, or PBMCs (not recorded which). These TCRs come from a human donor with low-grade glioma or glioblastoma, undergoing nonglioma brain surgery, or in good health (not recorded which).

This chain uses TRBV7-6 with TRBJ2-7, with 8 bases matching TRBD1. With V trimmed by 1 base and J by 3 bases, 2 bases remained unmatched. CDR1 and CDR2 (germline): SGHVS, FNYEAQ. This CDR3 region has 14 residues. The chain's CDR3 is CASSLGGQDYEQYF. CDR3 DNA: TGTGCCAGCAGCTTAGGGGGACAGGACTACGAGCAGTACTTC.

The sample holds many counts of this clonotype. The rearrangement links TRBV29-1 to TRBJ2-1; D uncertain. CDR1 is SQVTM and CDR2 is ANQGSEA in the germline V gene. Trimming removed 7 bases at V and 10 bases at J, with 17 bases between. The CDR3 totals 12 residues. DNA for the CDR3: TGCAGCGGGTTAGACCCCCCCGGAGAGCAGTTCTTC. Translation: CSGLDPPGEQFF.

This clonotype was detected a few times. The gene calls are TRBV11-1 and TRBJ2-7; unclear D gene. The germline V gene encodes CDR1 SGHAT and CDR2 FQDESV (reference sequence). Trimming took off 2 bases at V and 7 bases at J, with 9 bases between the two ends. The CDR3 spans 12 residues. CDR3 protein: CASSLLSREQYF. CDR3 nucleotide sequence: TGTGCCAGCAGCTTATTATCGCGGGAGCAGTACTTC.

Written as DNA, the CDR3 is TGTGCCAGCCGGACAGGGGGCTACGAGCAGTACTTC. Encoded protein: CASRTGGYEQYF. The chain couples TRBV6-1 to TRBJ2-7; 10 bases are a match to TRBD1. The CDR3 has 12 amino acids. Germline CDR1 MNHNS, CDR2 SASEGT. Trimming took 8 bases from V and 3 from J; bases not matched to a gene: 1.

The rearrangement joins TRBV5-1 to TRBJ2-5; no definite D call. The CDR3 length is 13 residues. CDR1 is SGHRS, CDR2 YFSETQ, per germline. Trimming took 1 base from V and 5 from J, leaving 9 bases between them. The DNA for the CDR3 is TGCGCCAGCAGCTTGCAACAAACGGAGACCCAGTACTTC. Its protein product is CASSLQQTETQYF.

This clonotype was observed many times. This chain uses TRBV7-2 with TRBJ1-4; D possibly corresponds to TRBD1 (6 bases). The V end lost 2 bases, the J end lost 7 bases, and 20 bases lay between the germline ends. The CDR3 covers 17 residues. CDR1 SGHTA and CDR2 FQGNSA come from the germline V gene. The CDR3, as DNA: TGTGCCAGCAGCTTAAAGTGGGGCGGGGGGCCGATTGAAAAACTGTTTTTT. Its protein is CASSLKWGGGPIEKLFF.

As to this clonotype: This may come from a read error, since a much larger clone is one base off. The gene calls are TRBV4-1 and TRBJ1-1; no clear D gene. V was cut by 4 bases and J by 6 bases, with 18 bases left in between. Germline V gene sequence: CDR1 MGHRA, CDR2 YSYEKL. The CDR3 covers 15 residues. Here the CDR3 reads CASSPGRVAGSEAFF. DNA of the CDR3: TGCGCCAGCAGCCCCGGGAGGGTGGCAGGATCTGAAGCTTTCTTT.

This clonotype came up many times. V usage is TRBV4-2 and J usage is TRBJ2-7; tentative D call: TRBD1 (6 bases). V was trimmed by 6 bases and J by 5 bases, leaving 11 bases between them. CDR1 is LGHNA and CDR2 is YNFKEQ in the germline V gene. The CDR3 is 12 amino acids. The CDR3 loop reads CASSDRFDEQYF. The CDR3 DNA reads TGTGCCAGCAGTGACAGGTTCGACGAGCAGTACTTC.

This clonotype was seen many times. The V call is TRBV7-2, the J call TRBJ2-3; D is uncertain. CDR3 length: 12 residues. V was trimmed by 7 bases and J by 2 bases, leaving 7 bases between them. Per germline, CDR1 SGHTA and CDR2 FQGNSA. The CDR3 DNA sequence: TGTGCCAGCACCTCCGCCACAGATACGCAGTATTTT. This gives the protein CASTSATDTQYF.

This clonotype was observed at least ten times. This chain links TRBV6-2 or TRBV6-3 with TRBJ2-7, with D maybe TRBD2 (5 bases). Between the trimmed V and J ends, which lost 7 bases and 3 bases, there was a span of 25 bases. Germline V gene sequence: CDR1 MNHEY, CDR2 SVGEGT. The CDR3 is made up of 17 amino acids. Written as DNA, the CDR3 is TGTGCCAGCATCTTGAGCCTCGCCCGGGGTAGGCACTACGAGCAGTACTTC. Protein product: CASILSLARGRHYEQYF.

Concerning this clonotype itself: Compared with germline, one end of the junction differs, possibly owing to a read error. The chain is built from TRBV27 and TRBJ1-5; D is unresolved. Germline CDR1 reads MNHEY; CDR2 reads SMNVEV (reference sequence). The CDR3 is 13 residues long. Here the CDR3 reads CASSVDHNQHQHF. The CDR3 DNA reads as TGTGCCAGCAGCGTAGATCACAATCAGCACCAGCATTTT.

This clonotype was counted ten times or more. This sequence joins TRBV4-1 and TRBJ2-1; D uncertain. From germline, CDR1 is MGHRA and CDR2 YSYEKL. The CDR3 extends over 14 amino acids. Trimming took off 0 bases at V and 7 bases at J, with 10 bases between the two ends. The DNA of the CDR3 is TGCGCCAGCAGCCAAGATAGTTTGGGTAATGAGCAGTTCTTC. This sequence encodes CASSQDSLGNEQFF.

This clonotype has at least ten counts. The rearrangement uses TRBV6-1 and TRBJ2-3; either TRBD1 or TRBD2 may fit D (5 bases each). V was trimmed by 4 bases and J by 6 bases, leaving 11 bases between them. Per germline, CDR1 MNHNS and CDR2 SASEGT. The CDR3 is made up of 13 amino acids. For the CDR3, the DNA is TGTGCCAGCAGTGTTACCGAGGGGGATACGCAGTATTTT. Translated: CASSVTEGDTQYF.

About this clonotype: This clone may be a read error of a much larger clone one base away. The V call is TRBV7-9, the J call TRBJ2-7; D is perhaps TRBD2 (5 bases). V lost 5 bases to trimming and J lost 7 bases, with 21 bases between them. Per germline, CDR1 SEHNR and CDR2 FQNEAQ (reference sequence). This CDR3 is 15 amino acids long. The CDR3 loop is CASSRHPDSLGEQYF. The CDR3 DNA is TGTGCCAGCAGCCGACACCCGGACTCTCTAGGGGAGCAGTACTTC.

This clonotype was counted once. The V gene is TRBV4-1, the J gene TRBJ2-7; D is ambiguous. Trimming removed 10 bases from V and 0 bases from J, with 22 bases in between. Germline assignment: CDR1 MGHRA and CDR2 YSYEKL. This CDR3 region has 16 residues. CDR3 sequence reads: CANSQTLSPSSYEQYF. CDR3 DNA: TGCGCCAATAGCCAGACCTTATCGCCGAGCTCCTACGAGCAGTACTTC.

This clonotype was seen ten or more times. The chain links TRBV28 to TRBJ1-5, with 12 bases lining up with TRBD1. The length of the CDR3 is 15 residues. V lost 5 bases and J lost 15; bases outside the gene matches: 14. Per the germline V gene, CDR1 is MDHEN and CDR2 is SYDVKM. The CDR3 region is CASSTLTGTGGLTHF. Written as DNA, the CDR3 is TGTGCCAGCAGTACCCTTACCGGGACAGGGGGCCTCACGCATTTT.

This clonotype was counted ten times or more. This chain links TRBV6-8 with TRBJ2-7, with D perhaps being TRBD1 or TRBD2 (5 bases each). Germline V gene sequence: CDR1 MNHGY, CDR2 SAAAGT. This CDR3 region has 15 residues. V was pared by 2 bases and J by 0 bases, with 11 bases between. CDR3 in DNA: TGTGCCAGCAGTTACGTGTCCGGGACCTCCTACGAGCAGTACTTC. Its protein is CASSYVSGTSYEQYF.

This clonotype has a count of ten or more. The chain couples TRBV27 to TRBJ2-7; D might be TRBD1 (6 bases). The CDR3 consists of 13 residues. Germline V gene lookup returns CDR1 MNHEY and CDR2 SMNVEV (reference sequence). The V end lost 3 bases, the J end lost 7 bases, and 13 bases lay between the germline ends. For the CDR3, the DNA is TGTGCCAGCAGTTTCACAGGGTCGGGGGAGCAGTACTTC. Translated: CASSFTGSGEQYF.

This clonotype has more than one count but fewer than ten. CDR3 DNA sequence: TGTGCCAGCAGCCCCGCAATCCAAGGGGATGAGCAGTTCTTC. Its translation is CASSPAIQGDEQFF. J is TRBJ2-1 and V is TRBV9, with D maybe TRBD1 (5 bases). V was shortened by 4 bases and J by 8 bases, with 16 bases between the two germline ends. CDR3 length equals 14 residues. Germline V CDR1 and CDR2: SGDLS, YYNGEE.

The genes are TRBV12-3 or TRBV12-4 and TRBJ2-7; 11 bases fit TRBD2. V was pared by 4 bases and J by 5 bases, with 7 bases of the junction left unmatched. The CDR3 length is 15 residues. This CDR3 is CASSSRLAGWDEQYF. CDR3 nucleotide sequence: TGTGCCAGCAGTTCGCGACTAGCGGGATGGGACGAGCAGTACTTC.

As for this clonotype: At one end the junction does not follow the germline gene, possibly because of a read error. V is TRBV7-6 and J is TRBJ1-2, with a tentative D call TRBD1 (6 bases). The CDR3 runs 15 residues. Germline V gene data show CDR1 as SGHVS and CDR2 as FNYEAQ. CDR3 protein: CASSPATGGYYGYIF. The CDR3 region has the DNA TGTGCCAGCAGCCCGGCGACAGGCGGCTACTATGGCTACATCTTC.

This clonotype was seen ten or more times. CDR3 region: CASRGRELAEQFF. As DNA, the CDR3 is TGTGCCAGCAGGGGCAGGGAGTTGGCTGAGCAGTTCTTC. The chain joins TRBV6-1 to TRBJ2-1; D possibly uses TRBD1 or TRBD2 (5 bases each). The ends were cut back, 6 bases at V and 9 bases at J, with 15 bases in the middle. This CDR3 is 13 amino acids long. From germline, CDR1 is MNHNS and CDR2 SASEGT.

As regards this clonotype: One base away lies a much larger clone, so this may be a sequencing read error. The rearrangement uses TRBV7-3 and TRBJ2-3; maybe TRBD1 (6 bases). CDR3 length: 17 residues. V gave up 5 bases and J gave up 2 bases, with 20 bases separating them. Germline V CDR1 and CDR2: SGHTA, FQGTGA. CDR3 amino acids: CASSLRGNSAFTDTQYF. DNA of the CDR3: TGTGCCAGCAGCCTAAGGGGGAATAGCGCTTTCACAGATACGCAGTATTTT.

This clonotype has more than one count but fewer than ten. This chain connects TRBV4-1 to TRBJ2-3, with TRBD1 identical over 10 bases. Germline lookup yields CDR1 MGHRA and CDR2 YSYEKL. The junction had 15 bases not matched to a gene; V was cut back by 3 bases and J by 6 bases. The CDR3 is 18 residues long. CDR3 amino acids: CASSQTPAGTGVSDTQYF. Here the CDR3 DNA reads TGCGCCAGCAGCCAGACCCCAGCAGGGACAGGGGTTTCCGATACGCAGTATTTT.